Below, 29 T cell receptor beta chains from the same sample are listed, as sequenced in a study of shared clonotypes between healthy human individuals. Clones were sequenced by immunoSEQ multiplex PCR, and TCRdb holds only the in-frame ones, with some missing. The sample holds some 2,000,000 clones, 85% to 95% seen once. Specimen: naive CD4+ T cells sorted from blood. The subset is: CD45RA+ positively selected. Receptors were obtained from a young man in good health.

The V gene is TRBV7-9, the J gene TRBJ1-6, with 9 positions matching TRBD1. With 5 bases clipped from V and 5 bases from J, the junction kept 10 bases outside the gene matches. Germline CDR1 SEHNR, CDR2 FQNEAQ (reference sequence). The CDR3 has 17 amino acids. The CDR3 DNA reads TGTGCCAGCAGCCCCCGCCGGGACAGGGAGAATAATTCACCCCTCCACTTT. Amino acid sequence: CASSPRRDRENNSPLHF.

J is TRBJ2-7 and V is TRBV7-2, with 10 bases fitting TRBD2. The CDR3 consists of 16 residues. Germline CDR1 is SGHTA and CDR2 is FQGNSA. V shed 7 bases and J 6 bases; nucleotides not matched to a gene: 15. CDR3 bases: TGTGCCAGCACCAATAGGGCCCTAGCGGGAGTCCTCGAGCAGTACTTC. Its translation is CASTNRALAGVLEQYF.

CDR3 in amino acids: CASSYSNRGGNSPLHF. As DNA, the CDR3 is TGTGCCAGCAGTTACTCGAACAGGGGCGGCAATTCACCCCTCCACTTT. The genes are TRBV6-5 and TRBJ1-6, with TRBD1 identical over 7 bases. The V gene end was trimmed by 0 bases and the J gene end by 7 bases; junction bases not matched to a gene: 6. Germline CDR1 MNHEY, CDR2 SVGAGI. This CDR3 is built from 16 residues.

CDR3 amino acids: CASSDPPADEQFF. CDR3 nucleotides: TGTGCCAGCTCTGACCCTCCGGCAGACGAGCAGTTCTTC. The J gene is TRBJ2-1, the V gene TRBV18; D remains ambiguous. The CDR3 is made up of 13 amino acids. The germline V gene encodes CDR1 KGHSH and CDR2 LQKENI. V was trimmed by 6 bases and J by 10 bases, leaving 16 bases between them.

The chain links TRBV18 to TRBJ2-7, with 7 positions matching TRBD1. The V gene end was trimmed by 8 bases and the J gene end by 3 bases; junction bases not matched to a gene: 13. Looked up from germline, CDR1 is KGHSH and CDR2 is LQKENI. The CDR3 runs 15 residues. Here the CDR3 DNA reads TGTGCCAGCCAGGTAGGGGGCGCCAGCAACTACGAGCAGTACTTC. Translating gives CASQVGGASNYEQYF.

This rearrangement joins TRBV7-2 to TRBJ1-5, with D possibly matching TRBD1 (5 bases). Trimming removed 5 bases at V and 4 bases at J, with 15 bases between. The CDR3 covers 15 residues. Germline V lookup: CDR1 SGHTA, CDR2 FQGNSA. CDR3: CASSPRGDGNQPQHF. CDR3 in DNA: TGTGCCAGCAGCCCCAGAGGGGATGGTAATCAGCCCCAGCATTTT.

The chain combines TRBV5-1 with TRBJ2-7; 11 nucleotides agree with TRBD1. Germline V gives CDR1 SGHRS, CDR2 YFSETQ. The CDR3 has 18 residues. Trimming removed 4 bases from V and 3 bases from J; junction bases left unmatched: 15. In DNA, the CDR3 is TGCGCCAGCAGCGGCTACGGGACAGGGGGACTCGGAGGCTACGAGCAGTACTTC. Residues: CASSGYGTGGLGGYEQYF.

This chain uses TRBV7-2 with TRBJ2-5; 13 nucleotides align to TRBD2. The CDR3 is 17 amino acids. Germline V gives CDR1 SGHTA, CDR2 FQGNSA. After removal of 5 bases from V and 1 base from J, the junction contained 7 bases not matched to a gene. The CDR3 DNA is TGTGCCAGCAGCGTGCAACTAGCGGGAGGGGGCCAAGAGACCCAGTACTTC. This codes for CASSVQLAGGGQETQYF.

V gene TRBV14 combines with J gene TRBJ2-7; no definite D call. Trimming took off 2 bases at V and 2 bases at J, with 7 bases between the two ends. This CDR3 has 13 residues. Germline values: CDR1 SGHDN, CDR2 FVKESK. The CDR3 here is CASSQITAYEQYF. DNA for the CDR3: TGTGCCAGCAGCCAAATAACAGCCTACGAGCAGTACTTC. Using reference TRBV14 and TRBJ2-7 for the parts outside the CDR3, the full variable domain is EAGVTQFPSHSVIEKGQTVTLRCDPISGHDNLYWYRRVMGKEIKFLLHFVKESKQDESGMPNNRFLAERTGGTYSTLKVQPAELEDSGVYFCASSQITAYEQYFGPGTRLTVT.

This clone was seen more than once but under ten times. The identical CDR3 is also encoded by other nucleotide sequences in the sample. The chain combines TRBV18 with TRBJ2-5, with D uncertain. Germline CDR1 reads KGHSH; CDR2 reads LQKENI. CDR3 length equals 13 residues. V was shortened by 3 bases and J by 1 base, with 6 bases between the two germline ends. CDR3 bases: TGTGCCAGCTCACCGGGGATCCAAGAGACCCAGTACTTC. Translation gives CASSPGIQETQYF.

The V gene is TRBV5-4, the J gene TRBJ2-7; D call uncertain. The CDR3 covers 15 residues. Trimming left V 0 bases short and J 6 bases short, with 16 bases between. Germline loops: CDR1 SGHNT, CDR2 YYREEE (reference sequence). The CDR3 reads CASSLGGGVYTEQYF. The CDR3 DNA follows: TGTGCCAGCAGCTTGGGCGGTGGGGTCTACACCGAGCAGTACTTC. The full variable domain, its missing parts supplied by reference TRBV5-4 and TRBJ2-7, is ETGVTQSPTHLIKTRGQQVTLRCSSQSGHNTVSWYQQALGQGPQFIFQYYREEENGRGNFPPRFSGLQFPNYSSELNVNALELDDSALYLCASSLGGGVYTEQYFGPGTRLTVT.

This chain uses TRBV9 with TRBJ2-7, with TRBD2 matching over 7 bases. The CDR3 contains 15 residues. The trim removed 0 bases at V and 3 bases at J, leaving 6 bases unmatched. In germline, CDR1 is SGDLS, CDR2 YYNGEE. The CDR3 reads CASSVGGGNFYEQYF. CDR3 DNA sequence: TGTGCCAGCAGCGTAGGGGGAGGGAATTTCTACGAGCAGTACTTC.

V and J are TRBV9 and TRBJ1-1; D call uncertain. V dropped 0 bases and J dropped 1 base, with 10 bases sitting between them. The germline gives CDR1 SGDLS, CDR2 YYNGEE. This CDR3 region has 15 residues. DNA for the CDR3: TGTGCCAGCAGCGTAGGACCCAAGGGGAACACTGAAGCTTTCTTT. As protein: CASSVGPKGNTEAFF.

The genes are TRBV30 and TRBJ2-2, with 11 bases matching TRBD2. Trimming cost V 0 bases and J 6 bases; bases outside gene matches: 6. The CDR3 extends over 16 amino acids. Germline lookup yields CDR1 GTSNPN and CDR2 SVGIG (reference sequence). The CDR3: CAWSVFLAGGPGELFF. CDR3 DNA sequence: TGTGCCTGGAGTGTATTCCTAGCGGGGGGTCCCGGGGAGCTGTTTTTT.

The chain employs TRBV4-2 and TRBJ1-1; TRBD1 might be the D (6 bases). CDR3 size: 15 residues. Between the trimmed V and J ends, which lost 3 bases and 11 bases, there was a span of 22 bases. Per germline, CDR1 LGHNA and CDR2 YNFKEQ. In DNA form, the CDR3 reads TGTGCCAGCAGCCAGAGCGGACAGAGTTTCCTCGGGGCTTTCTTT. Translating gives CASSQSGQSFLGAFF.

The chain links TRBV4-1 to TRBJ1-5; D possibly corresponds to TRBD1 (5 bases). The germline V gene encodes CDR1 MGHRA and CDR2 YSYEKL. The V end was cut by 1 base, the J end by 3 bases, with 16 bases between. This CDR3 is 17 amino acids long. The DNA of the CDR3 is TGCGCCAGCAGCCAAGGTCAGGGTTTGCCGGACAATCAGCCCCAGCATTTT. Amino acids: CASSQGQGLPDNQPQHF.

The V gene is TRBV5-1, the J gene TRBJ1-1; possibly TRBD1 for D (6 bases). CDR3 length equals 14 residues. V lost 4 bases to trimming and J lost 2 bases, with 12 bases between them. Germline-derived CDR1 and CDR2 are SGHRS and YFSETQ. CDR3: CASSPYRENTEAFF. The CDR3 DNA reads as TGCGCCAGCAGCCCCTACAGGGAAAACACTGAAGCTTTCTTT. Complete variable domain (other parts from reference TRBV5-1 and TRBJ1-1): KAGVTQTPRYLIKTRGQQVTLSCSPISGHRSVSWYQQTPGQGLQFLFEYFSETQRNKGNFPGRFSGRQFSNSRSEMNVSTLELGDSALYLCASSPYRENTEAFFGQGTRLTVV.

This clone came up once. The gene calls are TRBV6-5 and TRBJ2-1; 9 nucleotides line up with TRBD2. V gave up 5 bases and J gave up 12 bases; unmatched junction bases: 14. This CDR3 is built from 15 residues. Per germline, CDR1 MNHEY and CDR2 SVGAGI. CDR3: CASSKISASGNSQFF. The DNA for the CDR3 is TGTGCCAGCAGTAAAATCTCCGCTAGCGGGAACTCGCAGTTCTTC.

This rearrangement joins TRBV5-4 to TRBJ2-1, with 10 bases fitting TRBD1. The germline CDR1 and CDR2 sequences are SGHNT and YYREEE (reference sequence). CDR3 length: 17 residues. The V and J ends lost 4 bases and 3 bases, in that order; junction bases with no gene match: 10. CDR3 DNA: TGTGCCAGCAGCATCCGACAGGGGGCGAATCTCTACAATGAGCAGTTCTTC. It encodes CASSIRQGANLYNEQFF.

The rearrangement uses TRBV29-1 and TRBJ2-6; D may match TRBD1 or TRBD2 (5 bases each). The germline V and J ends were trimmed by 4 bases and 0 bases, with 10 bases remaining between them. The germline gives CDR1 SQVTM, CDR2 ANQGSEA. The CDR3 length is 15 residues. In DNA, the CDR3 is TGCAGCGTTGCGGGGCTCTTCTCTGGGGCCAACGTCCTGACTTTC. Residues: CSVAGLFSGANVLTF.

V gene TRBV4-1 combines with J gene TRBJ1-6, with 7 positions matching TRBD1. The CDR3 is made up of 15 amino acids. V lost 4 bases, J lost 4 bases, and 4 bases stayed unmatched. CDR1 MGHRA and CDR2 YSYEKL come from the germline V gene. The CDR3 here is CASSLGTVYNSPLHF. The CDR3 coding sequence is TGCGCCAGCAGCCTCGGGACAGTTTATAATTCACCCCTCCACTTT.

The V and J genes are TRBV7-9 and TRBJ1-4; D gene unclear. CDR3 length equals 14 residues. Germline V gene sequence: CDR1 SEHNR, CDR2 FQNEAQ (reference sequence). The V end lost 2 bases, the J end lost 4 bases, and 8 bases lay between the germline ends. In DNA form, the CDR3 reads TGTGCCAGCAGCTTATTCGGGGATAATGAAAAACTGTTTTTT. Encoded protein: CASSLFGDNEKLFF.

The genes are TRBV9 and TRBJ1-4, with TRBD1 identical over 7 bases. There are 14 residues in the CDR3. The ends lost 4 bases at V and 6 bases at J; junction bases unmatched: 6. CDR1 and CDR2 from the germline V gene are SGDLS and YYNGEE. CDR3 bases: TGTGCCAGCAGCTTAAGGGGGCAGGATGAAAAACTGTTTTTT. Its protein is CASSLRGQDEKLFF.

The chain uses TRBV20-1 and TRBJ2-3, with D hard to call. CDR1 and CDR2 from the germline V gene are DFQATT and SNEGSKA (reference sequence). V was trimmed by 7 bases and J by 5 bases, leaving 7 bases between them. The CDR3 runs to 10 residues. The chain's CDR3 is CSVRLDTQYF. The CDR3 DNA reads TGCAGTGTCAGGTTAGATACGCAGTATTTT.

The V call is TRBV20-1, the J call TRBJ1-2; no reliable D call. Trimming took off 5 bases at V and 8 bases at J, with 12 bases between the two ends. Looked up from germline, CDR1 is DFQATT and CDR2 is SNEGSKA (reference sequence). The CDR3 spans 11 residues. The CDR3 nucleotides are TGCAGTGCTCTGGACGATGGAGGCTACACCTTC. Translated, it gives CSALDDGGYTF.

This chain uses TRBV6-1 with TRBJ2-7; the D gene is possibly TRBD1 (6 bases). The CDR3 contains 13 residues. CDR1 is MNHNS and CDR2 is SASEGT in the germline V gene. V gave up 6 bases and J gave up 2 bases, with 11 bases separating them. CDR3 sequence: CASRARDTYEQYF. CDR3 in DNA: TGTGCCAGCAGGGCAAGGGACACCTACGAGCAGTACTTC.

V usage is TRBV10-3 and J usage is TRBJ2-2; TRBD1 matches 8 bases. Germline V gene data show CDR1 as ENHRY and CDR2 as SYGVKD. The J segment lost 6 bases and the V segment lost 5 bases, leaving 8 bases of the junction unmatched. The CDR3 contains 15 residues. CDR3 in amino acids: CAISTERQGSGELFF. The CDR3 coding sequence is TGTGCCATCAGTACAGAAAGACAGGGGTCCGGGGAGCTGTTTTTT.

V and J are TRBV7-2 and TRBJ2-2; 8 bases align to TRBD1. Germline V gene sequence: CDR1 SGHTA, CDR2 FQGNSA. The CDR3 has 15 residues. Trimming at V came to 0 bases and at J to 7 bases, leaving 4 bases not matched to a gene. For the CDR3, the DNA is TGTGCCAGCAGCTTAGCCAGGGGGCAAGGCGGGGAGCTGTTTTTT. This sequence encodes CASSLARGQGGELFF.

The CDR3 reads CASSLWTGGNSPLHF. The CDR3 DNA reads as TGTGCCAGCAGTCTCTGGACAGGGGGGAATTCACCCCTCCACTTT. This chain uses TRBV6-5 with TRBJ1-6; TRBD1 matches 10 bases. The CDR3 has 15 residues. V shed 5 bases, J shed 7 bases, and the junction held 5 bases outside the gene matches. Germline CDR1 and CDR2: MNHEY and SVGAGI.